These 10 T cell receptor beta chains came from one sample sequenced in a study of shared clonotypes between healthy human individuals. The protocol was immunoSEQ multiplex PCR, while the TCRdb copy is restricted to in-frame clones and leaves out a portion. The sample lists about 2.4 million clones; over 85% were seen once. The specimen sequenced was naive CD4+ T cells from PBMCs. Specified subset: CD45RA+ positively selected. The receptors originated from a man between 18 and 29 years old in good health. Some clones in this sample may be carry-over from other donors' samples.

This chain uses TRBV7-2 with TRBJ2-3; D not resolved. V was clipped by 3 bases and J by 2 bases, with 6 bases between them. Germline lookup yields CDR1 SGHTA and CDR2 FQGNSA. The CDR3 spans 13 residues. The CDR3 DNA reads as TGTGCCAGCAGCTTTGTGACCACAGATACGCAGTATTTT. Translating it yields CASSFVTTDTQYF. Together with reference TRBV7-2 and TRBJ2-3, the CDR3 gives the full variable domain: GAGVSQSPSNKVTEKGKDVELRCDPISGHTALYWYRQSLGQGLEFLIYFQGNSAPDKSGLPSDRFSAERTGGSVSTLTIQRTQQEDSAVYLCASSFVTTDTQYFGPGTRLTVL.

DNA of the CDR3: TGTGCCAGCAGCACTGGAGGTACCTACAATGAGCAGTTCTTC. This sequence encodes CASSTGGTYNEQFF. The V gene is TRBV9, the J gene TRBJ2-1; weak D call: TRBD2 (5 bases). Trimming pared 4 bases from V and 2 bases from J, leaving 10 bases between. Looked up from germline, CDR1 is SGDLS and CDR2 is YYNGEE. This CDR3 region has 14 residues. The full variable domain, completed using reference TRBV9 and TRBJ2-1, is DSGVTQTPKHLITATGQRVTLRCSPRSGDLSVYWYQQSLDQGLQFLIQYYNGEERAKGNILERFSAQQFPDLHSELNLSSLELGDSALYFCASSTGGTYNEQFFGPGTRLTVL.

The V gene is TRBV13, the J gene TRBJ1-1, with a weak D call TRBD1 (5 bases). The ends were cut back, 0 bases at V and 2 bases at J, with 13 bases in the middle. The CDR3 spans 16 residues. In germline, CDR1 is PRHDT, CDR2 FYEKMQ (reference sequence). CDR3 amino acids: CASSLGREGVNTEAFF. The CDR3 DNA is TGTGCCAGCAGCTTAGGAAGAGAAGGGGTAAACACTGAAGCTTTCTTT.

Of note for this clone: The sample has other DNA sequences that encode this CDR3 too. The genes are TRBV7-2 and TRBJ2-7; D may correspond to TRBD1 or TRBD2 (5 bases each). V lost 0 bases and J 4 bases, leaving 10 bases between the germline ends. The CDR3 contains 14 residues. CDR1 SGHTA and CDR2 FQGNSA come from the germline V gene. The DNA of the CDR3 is TGTGCCAGCAGCTTAGCGGGACCGACTTACGAGCAGTACTTC. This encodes CASSLAGPTYEQYF.

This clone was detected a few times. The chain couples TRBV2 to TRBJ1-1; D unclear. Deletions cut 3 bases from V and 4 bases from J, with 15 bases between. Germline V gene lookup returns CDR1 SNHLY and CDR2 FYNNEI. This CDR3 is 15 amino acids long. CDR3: CASSDPPELGTEAFF. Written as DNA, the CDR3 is TGTGCCAGCAGTGATCCTCCGGAGTTAGGCACTGAAGCTTTCTTT.

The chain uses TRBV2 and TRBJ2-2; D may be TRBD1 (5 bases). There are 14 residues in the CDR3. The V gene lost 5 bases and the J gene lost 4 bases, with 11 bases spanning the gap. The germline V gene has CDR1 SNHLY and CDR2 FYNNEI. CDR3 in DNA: TGTGCCAGCAGTATTCTCAGGGCCACCGGGGAGCTGTTTTTT. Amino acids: CASSILRATGELFF. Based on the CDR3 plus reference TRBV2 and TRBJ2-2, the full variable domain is EPEVTQTPSHQVTQMGQEVILRCVPISNHLYFYWYRQILGQKVEFLVSFYNNEISEKSEIFDDQFSVERPDGSNFTLKIRSTKLEDSAMYFCASSILRATGELFFGEGSRLTVL.

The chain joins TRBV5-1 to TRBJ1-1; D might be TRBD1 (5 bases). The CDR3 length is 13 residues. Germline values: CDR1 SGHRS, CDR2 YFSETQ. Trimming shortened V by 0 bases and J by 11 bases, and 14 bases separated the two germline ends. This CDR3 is CASSLDMGLGAFF. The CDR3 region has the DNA TGCGCCAGCAGCTTGGATATGGGGCTGGGTGCTTTCTTT.

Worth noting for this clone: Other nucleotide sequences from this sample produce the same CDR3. CDR3 loop: CASSLGGHNEQFF. The CDR3 DNA follows: TGCGCCAGCAGCCTGGGGGGTCACAATGAGCAGTTCTTC. The rearrangement joins TRBV5-1 to TRBJ2-1; the D gene is possibly TRBD2 (6 bases). The CDR3 length is 13 residues. Germline CDR1 SGHRS, CDR2 YFSETQ. V was pared by 4 bases and J by 5 bases, with 10 bases between.

The chain's CDR3 is CASSFWTGEGYTF. DNA of the CDR3: TGTGCCAGCAGTTTCTGGACGGGAGAGGGCTACACCTTC. This chain joins TRBV28 and TRBJ1-2, with D hard to call. Trimming cost V 3 bases and J 8 bases, with 13 bases left between them. This CDR3 region has 13 residues. Germline V gene sequence: CDR1 MDHEN, CDR2 SYDVKM.

The CDR3, as DNA: TGCGCCAGCAGCGTACGGACAGGGGTTAGCGAGCAGTACTTC. Amino acid sequence: CASSVRTGVSEQYF. The chain employs TRBV4-1 and TRBJ2-7; 9 positions match TRBD1. The trim removed 5 bases at V and 6 bases at J, leaving 8 bases unmatched. This CDR3 has 14 residues. Germline CDR1 MGHRA, CDR2 YSYEKL.